This T cell receptor (beta chain) was recovered during a study of technical replicates of blood from several donors. Here immunoSEQ multiplex PCR was the method, and the copy in TCRdb shows in-frame clones only, minus some. This table holds tens of thousands of clones, approximately 94% found once. This clonotype was obtained from a human donor in good health. The sequenced sample was T cells isolated from PBMCs.

DNA of the CDR3: TGCGCCAGCAGCCAAGAGAGAGGCAGACAGTATGGCTACACCTTC. Its protein is CASSQERGRQYGYTF. V and J are TRBV4-1 and TRBJ1-2; TRBD1 might be the D (5 bases). CDR3 length equals 15 residues. The V gene lost 0 bases and the J gene lost 5 bases, with 13 bases spanning the gap. Germline lookup yields CDR1 MGHRA and CDR2 YSYEKL.